This TCR beta chain was captured by sequencing in a study of low-dose radiotherapy and immunotherapy resistance in tumors. This clonotype was observed many times. The length of the CDR3 is 16 residues. Germline V gene data show CDR1 as SGHTA and CDR2 as FQGNSA. V shed 1 base and J 2 bases; nucleotides not matched to a gene: 4. TRAV- and TRBV-specific primers were used for first-strand cDNA, which covered alpha and beta chains. The authors ran around 18 PCR cycles to amplify TCRs with a constant-region primer and V-primer adapter. TCRdb passed the reads through MiXCR, listing each CDR3 protein once. The table has some 85,000 distinct CDR3 sequences, under 20% seen once. Time point indicated: before trial treatment.

This TCR came from a male donor with prostate cancer. The specimen comprised PBMCs, sampled before treatment. The chain is built from TRBV7-2 and TRBJ2-3, with 9 bases aligning to TRBD1. Written as DNA, the CDR3 is TGTGCCAGCAGCTTAGGACAGGGGGGGGACACAGATACGCAGTATTTT. Translating gives CASSLGQGGDTDTQYF.